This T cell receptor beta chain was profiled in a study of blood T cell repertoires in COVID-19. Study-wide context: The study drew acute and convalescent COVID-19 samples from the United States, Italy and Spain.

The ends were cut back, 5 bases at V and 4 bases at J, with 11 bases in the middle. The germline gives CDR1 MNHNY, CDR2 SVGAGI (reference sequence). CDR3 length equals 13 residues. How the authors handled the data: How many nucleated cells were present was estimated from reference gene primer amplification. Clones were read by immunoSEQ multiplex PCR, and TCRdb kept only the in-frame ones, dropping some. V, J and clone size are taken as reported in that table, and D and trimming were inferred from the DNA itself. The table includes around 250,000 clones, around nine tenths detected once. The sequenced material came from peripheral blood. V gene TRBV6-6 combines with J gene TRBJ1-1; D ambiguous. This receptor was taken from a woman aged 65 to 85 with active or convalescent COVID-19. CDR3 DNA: TGTGCCAGCAGTAATCTGAGAGGCACTGAAGCTTTCTTT. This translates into CASSNLRGTEAFF.